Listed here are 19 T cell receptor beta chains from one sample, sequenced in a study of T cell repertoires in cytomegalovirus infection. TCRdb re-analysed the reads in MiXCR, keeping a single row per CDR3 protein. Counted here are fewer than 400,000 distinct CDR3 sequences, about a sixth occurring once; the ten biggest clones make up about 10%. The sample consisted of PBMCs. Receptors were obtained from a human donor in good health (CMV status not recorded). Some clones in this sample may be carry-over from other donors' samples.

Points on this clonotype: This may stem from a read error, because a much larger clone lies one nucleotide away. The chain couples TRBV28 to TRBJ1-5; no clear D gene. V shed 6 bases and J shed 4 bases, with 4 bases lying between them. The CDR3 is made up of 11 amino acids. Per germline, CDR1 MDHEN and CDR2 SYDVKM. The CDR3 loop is CASSYNQPQHF. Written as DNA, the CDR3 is TGTGCCAGCAGCTATAATCAGCCCCAGCATTTT.

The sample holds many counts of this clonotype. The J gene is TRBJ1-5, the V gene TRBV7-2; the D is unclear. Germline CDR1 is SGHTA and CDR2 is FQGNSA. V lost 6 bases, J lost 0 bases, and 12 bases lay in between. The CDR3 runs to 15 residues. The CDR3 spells CASSYSPNSNQPQHF. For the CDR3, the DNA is TGTGCCAGCAGTTACAGCCCCAATAGCAATCAGCCCCAGCATTTT.

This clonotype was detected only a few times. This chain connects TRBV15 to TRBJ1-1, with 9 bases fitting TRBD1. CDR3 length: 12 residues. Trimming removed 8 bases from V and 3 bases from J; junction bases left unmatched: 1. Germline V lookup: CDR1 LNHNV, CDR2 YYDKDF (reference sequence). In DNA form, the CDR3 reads TGTGCCACCGGGGACAGGGACACTGAAGCTTTCTTT. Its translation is CATGDRDTEAFF.

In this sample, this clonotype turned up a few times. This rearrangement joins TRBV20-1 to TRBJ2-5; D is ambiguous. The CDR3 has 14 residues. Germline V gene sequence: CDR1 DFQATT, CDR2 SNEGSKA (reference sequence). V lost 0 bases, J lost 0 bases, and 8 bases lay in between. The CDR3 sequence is CSARDSFHQETQYF. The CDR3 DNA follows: TGCAGTGCTAGAGATAGTTTTCACCAAGAGACCCAGTACTTC.

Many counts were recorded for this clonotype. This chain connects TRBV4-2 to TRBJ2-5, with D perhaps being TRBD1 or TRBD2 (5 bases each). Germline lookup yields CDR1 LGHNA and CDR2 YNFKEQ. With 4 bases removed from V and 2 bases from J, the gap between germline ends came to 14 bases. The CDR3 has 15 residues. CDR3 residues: CASSRSEGQQETQYF. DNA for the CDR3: TGTGCCAGCAGCCGCTCCGAGGGGCAGCAAGAGACCCAGTACTTC.

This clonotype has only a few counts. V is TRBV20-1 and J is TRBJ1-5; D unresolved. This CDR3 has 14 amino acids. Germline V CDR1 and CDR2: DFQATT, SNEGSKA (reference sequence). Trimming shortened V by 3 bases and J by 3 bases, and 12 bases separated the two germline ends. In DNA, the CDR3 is TGCAGTGCTAGTGTGGAGAATTACAATCAGCCCCAGCATTTT. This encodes CSASVENYNQPQHF.

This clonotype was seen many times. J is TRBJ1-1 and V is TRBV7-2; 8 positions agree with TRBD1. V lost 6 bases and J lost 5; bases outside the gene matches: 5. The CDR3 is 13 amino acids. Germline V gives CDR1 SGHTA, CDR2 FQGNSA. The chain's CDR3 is CASSSDRVTEAFF. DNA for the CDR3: TGTGCCAGCAGTTCGGACAGGGTAACTGAAGCTTTCTTT.

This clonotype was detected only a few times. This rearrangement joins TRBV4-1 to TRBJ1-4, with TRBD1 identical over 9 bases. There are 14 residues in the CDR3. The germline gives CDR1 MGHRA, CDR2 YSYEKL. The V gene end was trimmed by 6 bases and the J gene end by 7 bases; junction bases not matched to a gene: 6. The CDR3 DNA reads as TGCGCCAGCAGACGCACAGGGGGCCCTGAAAAACTGTTTTTT. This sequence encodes CASRRTGGPEKLFF.

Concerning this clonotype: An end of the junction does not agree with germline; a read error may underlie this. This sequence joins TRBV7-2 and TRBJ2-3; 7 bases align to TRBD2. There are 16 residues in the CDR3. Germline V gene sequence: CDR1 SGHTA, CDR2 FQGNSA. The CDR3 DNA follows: TGTGCCAGCAGCCCCCTATGGGGGGGTAGCATAGATACGCAGTATTTT. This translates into CASSPLWGGSIDTQYF.

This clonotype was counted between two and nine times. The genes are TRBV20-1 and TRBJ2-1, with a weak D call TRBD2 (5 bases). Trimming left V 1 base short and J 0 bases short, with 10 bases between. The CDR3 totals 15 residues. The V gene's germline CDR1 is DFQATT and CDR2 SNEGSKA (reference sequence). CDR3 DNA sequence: TGCAGTGCTAGAGCCGACGGACTCTCCTACAATGAGCAGTTCTTC. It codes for CSARADGLSYNEQFF.

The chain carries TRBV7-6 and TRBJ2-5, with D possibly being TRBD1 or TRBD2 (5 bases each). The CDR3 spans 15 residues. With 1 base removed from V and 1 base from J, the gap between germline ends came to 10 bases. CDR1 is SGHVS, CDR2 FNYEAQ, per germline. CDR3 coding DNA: TGTGCCAGCAGCTTAGGGGACGGTCGCCAAGAGACCCAGTACTTC. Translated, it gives CASSLGDGRQETQYF.

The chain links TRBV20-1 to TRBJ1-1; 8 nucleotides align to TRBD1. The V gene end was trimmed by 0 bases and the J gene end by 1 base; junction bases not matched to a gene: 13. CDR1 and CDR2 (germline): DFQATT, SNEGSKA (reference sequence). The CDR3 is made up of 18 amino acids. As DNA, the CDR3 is TGCAGTGCTAGAGACACGGACAGGGAGGCCATAGAGAACACTGAAGCTTTCTTT. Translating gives CSARDTDREAIENTEAFF.

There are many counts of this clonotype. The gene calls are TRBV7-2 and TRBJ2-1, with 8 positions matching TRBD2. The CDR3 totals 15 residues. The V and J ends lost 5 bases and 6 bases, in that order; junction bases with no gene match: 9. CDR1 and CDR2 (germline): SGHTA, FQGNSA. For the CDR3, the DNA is TGTGCCAGCAGCCTCCGGACTAGCCTCACCAATGAGCAGTTCTTC. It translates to CASSLRTSLTNEQFF.

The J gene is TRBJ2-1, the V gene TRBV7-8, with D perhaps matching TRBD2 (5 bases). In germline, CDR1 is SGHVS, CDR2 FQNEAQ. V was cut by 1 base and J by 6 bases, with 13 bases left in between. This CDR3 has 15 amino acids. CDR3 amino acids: CASSLVGAVANEQFF. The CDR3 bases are TGTGCCAGCAGCTTAGTGGGAGCGGTAGCCAATGAGCAGTTCTTC.

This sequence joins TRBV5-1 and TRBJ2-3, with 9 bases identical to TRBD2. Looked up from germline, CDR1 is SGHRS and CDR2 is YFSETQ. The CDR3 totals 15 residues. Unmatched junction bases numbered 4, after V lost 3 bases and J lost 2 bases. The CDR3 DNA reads TGCGCCAGCAGCTGGGGACTAGCCACCACAGATACGCAGTATTTT. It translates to CASSWGLATTDTQYF.

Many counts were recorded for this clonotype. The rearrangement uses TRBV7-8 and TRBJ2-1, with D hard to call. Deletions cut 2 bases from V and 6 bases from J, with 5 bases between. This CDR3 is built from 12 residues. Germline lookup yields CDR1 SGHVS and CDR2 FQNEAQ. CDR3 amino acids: CASSLYSNEQFF. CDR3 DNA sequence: TGTGCCAGCAGCTTATACTCCAATGAGCAGTTCTTC.

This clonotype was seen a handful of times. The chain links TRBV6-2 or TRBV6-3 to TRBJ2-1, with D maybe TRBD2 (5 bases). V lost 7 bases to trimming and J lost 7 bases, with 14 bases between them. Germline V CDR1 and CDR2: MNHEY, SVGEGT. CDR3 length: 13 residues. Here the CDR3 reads CASTRTTRNEQFF. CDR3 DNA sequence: TGTGCCAGCACCCGGACCACTAGGAATGAGCAGTTCTTC.

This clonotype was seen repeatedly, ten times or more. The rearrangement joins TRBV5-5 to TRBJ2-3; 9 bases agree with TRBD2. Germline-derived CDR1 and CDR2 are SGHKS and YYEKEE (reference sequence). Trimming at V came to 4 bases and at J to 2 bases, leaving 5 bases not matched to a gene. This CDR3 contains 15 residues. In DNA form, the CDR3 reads TGTGCCAGCAGCGTAGCGGGGGTGAACACAGATACGCAGTATTTT. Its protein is CASSVAGVNTDTQYF.

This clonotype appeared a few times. The CDR3 loop is CASSSTVSGANVLTF. DNA for the CDR3: TGTGCCAGCAGCTCCACAGTCTCTGGGGCCAACGTCCTGACTTTC. The chain joins TRBV11-2 to TRBJ2-6; D not certain. V lost 4 bases and J 0 bases, leaving 7 bases between the germline ends. This CDR3 spans 15 amino acids. Germline values: CDR1 SGHAT, CDR2 FQNNGV.